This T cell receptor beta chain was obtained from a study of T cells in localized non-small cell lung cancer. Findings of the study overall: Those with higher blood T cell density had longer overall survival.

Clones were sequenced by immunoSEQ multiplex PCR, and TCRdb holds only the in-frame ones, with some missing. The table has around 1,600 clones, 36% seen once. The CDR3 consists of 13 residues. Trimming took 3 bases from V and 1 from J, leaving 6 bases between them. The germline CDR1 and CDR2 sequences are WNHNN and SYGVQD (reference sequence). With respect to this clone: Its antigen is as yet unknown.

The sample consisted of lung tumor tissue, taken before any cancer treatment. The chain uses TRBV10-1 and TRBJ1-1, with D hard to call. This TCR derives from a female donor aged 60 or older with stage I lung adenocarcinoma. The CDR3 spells CASSDRSNTEAFF. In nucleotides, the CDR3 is TGCGCCAGCAGTGATAGATCGAACACTGAAGCTTTCTTT.